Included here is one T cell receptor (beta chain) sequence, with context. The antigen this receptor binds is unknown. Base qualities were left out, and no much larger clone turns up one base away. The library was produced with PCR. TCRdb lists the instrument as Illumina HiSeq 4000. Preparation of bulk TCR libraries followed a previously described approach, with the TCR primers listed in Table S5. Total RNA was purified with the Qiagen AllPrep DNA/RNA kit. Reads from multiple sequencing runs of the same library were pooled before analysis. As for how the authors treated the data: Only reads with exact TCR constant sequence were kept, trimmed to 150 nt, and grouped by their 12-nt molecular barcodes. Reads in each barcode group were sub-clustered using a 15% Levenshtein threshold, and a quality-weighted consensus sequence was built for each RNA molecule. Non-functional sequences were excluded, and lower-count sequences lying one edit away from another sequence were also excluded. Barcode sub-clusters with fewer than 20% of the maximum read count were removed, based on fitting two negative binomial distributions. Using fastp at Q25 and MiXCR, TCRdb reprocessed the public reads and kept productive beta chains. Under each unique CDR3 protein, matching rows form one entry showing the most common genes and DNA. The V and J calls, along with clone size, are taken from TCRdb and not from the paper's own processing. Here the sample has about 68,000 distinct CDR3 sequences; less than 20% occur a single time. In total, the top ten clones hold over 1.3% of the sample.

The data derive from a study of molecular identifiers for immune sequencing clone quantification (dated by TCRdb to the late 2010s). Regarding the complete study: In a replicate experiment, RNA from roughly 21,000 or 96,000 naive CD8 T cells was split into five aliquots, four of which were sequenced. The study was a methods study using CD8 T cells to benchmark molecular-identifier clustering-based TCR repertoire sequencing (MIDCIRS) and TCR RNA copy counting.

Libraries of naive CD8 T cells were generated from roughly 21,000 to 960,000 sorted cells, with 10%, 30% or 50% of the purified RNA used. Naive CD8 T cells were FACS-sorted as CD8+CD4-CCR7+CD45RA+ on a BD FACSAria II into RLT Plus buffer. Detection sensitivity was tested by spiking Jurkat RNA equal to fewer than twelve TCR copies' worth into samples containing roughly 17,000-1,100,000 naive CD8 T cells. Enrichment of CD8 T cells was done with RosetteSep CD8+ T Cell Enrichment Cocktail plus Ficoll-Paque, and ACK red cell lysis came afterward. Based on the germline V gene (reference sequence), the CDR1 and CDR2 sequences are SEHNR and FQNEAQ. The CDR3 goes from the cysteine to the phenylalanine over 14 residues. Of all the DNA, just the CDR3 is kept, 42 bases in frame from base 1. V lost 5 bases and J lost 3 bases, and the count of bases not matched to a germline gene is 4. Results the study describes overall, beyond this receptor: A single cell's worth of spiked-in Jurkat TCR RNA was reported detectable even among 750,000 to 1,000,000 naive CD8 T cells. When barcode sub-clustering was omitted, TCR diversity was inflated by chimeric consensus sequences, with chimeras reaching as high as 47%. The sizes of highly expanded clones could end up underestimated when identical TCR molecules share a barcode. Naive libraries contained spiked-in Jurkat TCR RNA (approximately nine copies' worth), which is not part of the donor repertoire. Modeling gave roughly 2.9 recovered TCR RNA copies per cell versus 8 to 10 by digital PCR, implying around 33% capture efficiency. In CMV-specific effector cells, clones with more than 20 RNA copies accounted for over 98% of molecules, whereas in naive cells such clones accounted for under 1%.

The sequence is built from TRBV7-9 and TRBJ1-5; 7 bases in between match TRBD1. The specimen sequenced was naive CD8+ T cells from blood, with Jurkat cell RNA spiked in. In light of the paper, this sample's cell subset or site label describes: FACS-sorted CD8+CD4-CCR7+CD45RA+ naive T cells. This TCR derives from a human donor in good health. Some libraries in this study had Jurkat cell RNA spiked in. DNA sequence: TGTGCCAGCAGCCCGGGACAGCCCAATCAGCCCCAGCATTTT. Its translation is CASSPGQPNQPQHF.